This is a list of T cell receptor beta chains from one sample in a study of blood T cell repertoires in COVID-19. The method was immunoSEQ multiplex PCR; TCRdb's version includes in-frame clones alone and lacks a portion of them. Among approximately 200,000 clones listed, approximately 82% were seen once. The specimen sequenced was peripheral blood. The receptors here all came from a human donor with acute or convalescent COVID-19. The donor label of this sample is uncertain. CDR3s include the opening cysteine and the closing phenylalanine or tryptophan.

CDR3,V,J
CASSGYRAQETQYF,TRBV5-6,TRBJ2-5
CASSTSWQQGQNTIYF,TRBV19,TRBJ1-3
CSAGPGETQYF,TRBV29-1,TRBJ2-5
CASSFTGTPNTEAFF,TRBV11-2,TRBJ1-1
CASSLSGRAEETQYF,TRBV3-1/TRBV3-2,TRBJ2-5
CASSVGLVSYEQYF,TRBV9,TRBJ2-7
CASSPNYGYTF,TRBV28,TRBJ1-2
CASSEARSPMGHNEQFF,TRBV6-1,TRBJ2-1
CASSTGTSGRLGELFF,TRBV5-1,TRBJ2-2
CASSLSVGLAGGWAGELFF,TRBV28,TRBJ2-2
CAWSSGSGELFF,TRBV30,TRBJ2-2
CASSLDRATDTQYF,TRBV6-5,TRBJ2-3
CASSLSDRFSYEQYF,TRBV27,TRBJ2-7
CASSARGQISGNTIYF,TRBV9,TRBJ1-3
CASSLNSASSYEQYF,TRBV5-1,TRBJ2-7
CASSEGQGAYGYTF,TRBV6-1,TRBJ1-2
CASSTGTGNYYEQYF,TRBV7-2,TRBJ2-7
CASSLGGAGGLNEQFF,TRBV5-1,TRBJ2-1
CASSGRVGETQYF,TRBV7-7,TRBJ2-5
CAWSVRQGVTDTQYF,TRBV30,TRBJ2-3
CASSLSGTGLAGELFF,TRBV5-4,TRBJ2-2
CASSLGQLGNTIYF,TRBV5-6,TRBJ1-3
CASTIWRDEQFF,TRBV7-9,TRBJ2-1
CASSFGGLVNEQFF,TRBV7-9,TRBJ2-1
CSGDLNEQFF,TRBV29-1,TRBJ2-1
CATFLGTEAFF,TRBV28,TRBJ1-1
CASSRGAGIHGTEQYF,TRBV28,TRBJ2-7
CASSLIGGTDTQYF,TRBV3-1/TRBV3-2,TRBJ2-3
CASSLARQTTDTQYF,TRBV5-6,TRBJ2-3
CASNSAGTGGRPQHF,TRBV28,TRBJ1-5
CASSIASGYGYTF,TRBV6-5,TRBJ1-2
CASSQSLEQFF,TRBV5-4,TRBJ2-1
CASSASSYEQYF,TRBV6-6,TRBJ2-7
CASSQDLLAAYNEQFF,TRBV3-1/TRBV3-2,TRBJ2-1
CASSPTGFNTEAFF,TRBV18,TRBJ1-1
CASSRRASGSQGEQYF,TRBV5-6,TRBJ2-7
CASTRLAGVPGLNEQFF,TRBV19,TRBJ2-1
CASSQALGSHNEKLFF,TRBV4-3,TRBJ1-4
CAITDRGINYGYTF,TRBV10-3,TRBJ1-2
CASSHRGRGGIEQFF,TRBV19,TRBJ2-1
CASSFLVPGELFF,TRBV6-5,TRBJ2-2
CASRGRRESTYEQYF,TRBV6-5,TRBJ2-7
CASRLGSGTDEQFF,TRBV6-5,TRBJ2-1
CSASAREAKNIQYF,TRBV20-1,TRBJ2-4
CASSFLQGIDTQYF,TRBV27,TRBJ2-3
CASSTNRERSPLHF,TRBV7-9,TRBJ1-6
CASPGTSGRGDPDTQYF,TRBV4-3,TRBJ2-3
CASRLAGNQETQYF,TRBV11-2,TRBJ2-5
CAISESTDRVNQPQHF,TRBV10-3,TRBJ1-5
CASSENPGANTGELFF,TRBV10-1,TRBJ2-2
CASSSIDWSSGANVLTF,TRBV6-2/TRBV6-3,TRBJ2-6
CASTHQPGARGYTF,TRBV28,TRBJ1-2
CATSESGVSRQETQYF,TRBV24-1,TRBJ2-5
CASSPITGYGYTF,TRBV7-2,TRBJ1-2
CASSPKQGLHQPQHF,TRBV6-5,TRBJ1-5